The 17 T cell receptor beta chains presented below share a single source sample, sequenced in a study of OX40 agonist ivuxolimab in advanced cancers. Here immunoSEQ multiplex PCR was the method, and the copy in TCRdb shows in-frame clones only, minus some. This repertoire shows 74,000 or so clones, about 90% found once; its top ten account for about 1.7%. The sequences come from CD4+ or CD8+ T cells sorted from blood, collected in a trial of the OX40 agonist ivuxolimab. All receptors derive from an adult with an advanced solid tumor such as melanoma, head and neck, liver or kidney cancer.

This chain joins TRBV19 and TRBJ2-7, with D possibly matching TRBD1 (6 bases). Germline CDR1 and CDR2: LNHDA and SQIVND (reference sequence). The V gene lost 2 bases and the J gene lost 7 bases, with 18 bases spanning the gap. CDR3 size: 15 residues. The CDR3 spells CASSINLAGEKEQYF. DNA of the CDR3: TGTGCCAGTAGTATAAATCTCGCAGGGGAGAAGGAGCAGTACTTC.

This CDR3 is CASSLVAGEGNEQFF. The CDR3 DNA follows: TGTGCCAGCAGCCTAGTTGCCGGGGAGGGGAATGAGCAGTTCTTC. The rearrangement uses TRBV7-2 and TRBJ2-1; TRBD2 agrees at 7 bases. The CDR3 consists of 15 residues. J lost 7 bases, V lost 5 bases, and 11 bases had no gene match. Germline V gene sequence: CDR1 SGHTA, CDR2 FQGNSA. Looking up the rest from reference TRBV7-2 and TRBJ2-1 gives the full variable domain: GAGVSQSPSNKVTEKGKDVELRCDPISGHTALYWYRQSLGQGLEFLIYFQGNSAPDKSGLPSDRFSAERTGGSVSTLTIQRTQQEDSAVYLCASSLVAGEGNEQFFGPGTRLTVL.

This chain links TRBV7-8 with TRBJ2-5; TRBD1 agrees at 12 bases. The CDR3 is 15 residues long. Losses at the gene ends were 5 bases for V and 5 bases for J; bases not matched to a gene: 6. Germline V CDR1 and CDR2: SGHVS, FQNEAQ. The CDR3 sequence: CASSRPGTGGETQYF. CDR3 sequence (DNA): TGTGCCAGCAGCCGGCCCGGGACAGGGGGCGAGACCCAGTACTTC. The complete variable domain, with remaining parts taken from reference TRBV7-8 and TRBJ2-5, reads GAGVSQSPRYKVAKRGQDVALRCDPISGHVSLFWYQQALGQGPEFLTYFQNEAQLDKSGLPSDRFFAERPEGSVSTLKIQRTQQEDSAVYLCASSRPGTGGETQYFGPGTRLLVL.

This clone was recorded once. This sequence joins TRBV18 and TRBJ1-5, with D maybe TRBD1 (5 bases). The germline CDR1 and CDR2 sequences are KGHSH and LQKENI. V dropped 3 bases and J dropped 6 bases, with 6 bases sitting between them. This CDR3 region has 12 residues. The chain's CDR3 is CASSPGGQPQHF. The CDR3 DNA follows: TGTGCCAGCTCACCGGGGGGTCAGCCCCAGCATTTT.

V gene TRBV19 combines with J gene TRBJ1-1; D unresolved. Germline values: CDR1 LNHDA, CDR2 SQIVND (reference sequence). V was clipped by 4 bases and J by 5 bases, with 11 bases between them. CDR3 length: 13 residues. CDR3: CASSNRRSTEAFF. The CDR3 DNA is TGTGCCAGTAGTAACCGGAGGAGTACTGAAGCTTTCTTT.

The chain carries TRBV7-9 and TRBJ2-6; no clear D. The CDR3 runs to 13 residues. The germline V and J ends were trimmed by 4 bases and 7 bases, with 8 bases remaining between them. Per the germline V gene, CDR1 is SEHNR and CDR2 is FQNEAQ (reference sequence). DNA for the CDR3: TGTGCCAGCAGCTCAGGTCCTGCCAACGTCCTGACTTTC. Amino acids: CASSSGPANVLTF.

The genes are TRBV6-6 and TRBJ1-1, with D perhaps TRBD1 (6 bases). Germline CDR1 is MNHNY and CDR2 is SVGAGI (reference sequence). The CDR3 has 13 amino acids. V was trimmed by 9 bases and J by 4 bases, leaving 15 bases between them. Here the CDR3 DNA reads TGTGCCAGTCTGAGGGGGGCGAGCACTGAAGCTTTCTTT. Its translation: CASLRGASTEAFF.

J is TRBJ2-3 and V is TRBV5-4; 13 nucleotides agree with TRBD2. CDR3 size: 16 residues. J gave up 1 base and V 4 bases, and 3 bases lay outside the gene matches. The germline CDR1 and CDR2 sequences are SGHNT and YYREEE (reference sequence). The CDR3 protein is CASSKGLAGRTDTQYF. The CDR3 DNA sequence: TGTGCCAGCAGCAAGGGACTAGCGGGACGCACAGATACGCAGTATTTT.

Comments on this clone: Just one base apart from a much larger clone, this may be a read error. V is TRBV11-2 and J is TRBJ2-2; TRBD2 matches 8 bases. Germline CDR1 reads SGHAT; CDR2 reads FQNNGV. Losses at the gene ends were 6 bases for V and 6 bases for J; bases not matched to a gene: 3. This CDR3 has 13 amino acids. CDR3 loop: CASRLGGAGELFF. Here the CDR3 DNA reads TGTGCCAGCAGGCTCGGGGGGGCCGGGGAGCTGTTTTTT.

The rearrangement joins TRBV7-2 to TRBJ1-1; no definite D call. From germline, CDR1 is SGHTA and CDR2 FQGNSA. The CDR3 length is 13 residues. V lost 1 base, J lost 3 bases, and 6 bases lay in between. Written as DNA, the CDR3 is TGTGCCAGCAGCTTAGGGACCGACACTGAAGCTTTCTTT. It encodes CASSLGTDTEAFF.

There are a few counts of this clone. The gene calls are TRBV4-2 and TRBJ1-5, with D uncertain. The CDR3 spans 12 residues. V was shortened by 1 base and J by 7 bases, with 5 bases between the two germline ends. Germline V gene data show CDR1 as LGHNA and CDR2 as YNFKEQ. CDR3 protein: CASSQGGQPQHF. DNA of the CDR3: TGTGCCAGCAGCCAAGGAGGACAGCCCCAGCATTTT.

This clone was seen once. The genes are TRBV28 and TRBJ1-2; tentative D call: TRBD1 (5 bases). Trimming stripped 10 bases from V and 5 bases from J, with 14 bases between. The CDR3 covers 12 residues. The V gene's germline CDR1 is MDHEN and CDR2 SYDVKM. This chain's CDR3 is CAISTGGYGYTF. CDR3 bases: TGTGCCATCTCAACCGGGGGGTATGGCTACACCTTC.

V and J are TRBV7-2 and TRBJ2-5; the D is unclear. CDR3 length equals 13 residues. V lost 6 bases and J lost 4, with 12 bases in between. Germline V CDR1 and CDR2: SGHTA, FQGNSA. The CDR3: CASRRNPGETQYF. In nucleotides, the CDR3 is TGTGCCAGCAGACGTAATCCAGGAGAGACCCAGTACTTC.

This clone was detected a few times. The chain has TRBV10-2 and TRBJ2-2, with D perhaps TRBD1 (6 bases). With 0 bases removed from V and 12 bases from J, the gap between germline ends came to 11 bases. The V gene's germline CDR1 is WSHSY and CDR2 SAAADI. The CDR3 sequence is 13 residues long. This CDR3 reads CASSESQGLKLFF. CDR3 coding DNA: TGCGCCAGCAGTGAGTCACAGGGCCTTAAGCTGTTTTTT.

The genes are TRBV6-5 and TRBJ2-7, with TRBD2 matching 11 bases. The CDR3 has 14 residues. Germline V CDR1 and CDR2: MNHEY, SVGAGI. V gave up 9 bases and J gave up 3 bases; unmatched junction bases: 7. The CDR3 coding sequence is TGTGCCAGTAGGGGACTAGCGGAGAACTACGAGCAGTACTTC. Protein: CASRGLAENYEQYF.

The chain joins TRBV29-1 to TRBJ2-3, with TRBD2 as a possible D gene (6 bases). Germline V gene lookup returns CDR1 SQVTM and CDR2 ANQGSEA. The CDR3 sequence is 15 residues long. The V end was cut by 5 bases, the J end by 7 bases, with 22 bases between. CDR3 protein: CSVRERADSSYTQYF. CDR3 sequence (DNA): TGCAGCGTTAGAGAGCGGGCGGATTCTTCGTATACGCAGTATTTT.

The rearrangement joins TRBV7-2 to TRBJ2-3; 10 nucleotides agree with TRBD2. The CDR3 consists of 16 residues. Per germline, CDR1 SGHTA and CDR2 FQGNSA. V shed 3 bases and J 1 base; nucleotides not matched to a gene: 4. The CDR3 DNA sequence: TGTGCCAGCAGCTTTACCAGCGGGGGGGGCACAGATACGCAGTATTTT. Residues: CASSFTSGGGTDTQYF.